The rows below give T cell receptor beta chains drawn from one sample of a study of PD-L1 blockade in urothelial cancer. This table comes from immunoSEQ multiplex PCR, and its TCRdb copy is limited to in-frame clones, with some not included. The sample shows some 52,000 clones, 70% to 80% of them seen only once. The material was PBMCs, obtained around atezolizumab (anti-PD-L1) treatment. The receptors originated from a man in his 70s with urothelial cancer. Both conserved end residues are part of each CDR3. A D gene is named only where the DNA matches it firmly. Only part of the rows carry a size: once, few, many, or a class if the clone is expanded.

TRBV7-8,TRBJ1-1,NA,NA,TGTGCCAGCAGGCCCGACAGGACTCGTAACACTGAAGCTTTCTTT,CASRPDRTRNTEAFF
TRBV7-2,TRBJ1-2,NA,NA,TGTGCCAGCAGCTTAGACCAGGGGCAAGGCTACACCTTC,CASSLDQGQGYTF
TRBV11-3,TRBJ2-5,TRBD1,NA,TGTGCCAGCAGCTTAGGGGGACAGGTTCAAGAGACCCAGTACTTC,CASSLGGQVQETQYF
TRBV6-1,TRBJ1-5,NA,NA,TGTGCCAGCACCAAAGGGGTCAGGGTCAATCAGCCCCAGCATTTT,CASTKGVRVNQPQHF
TRBV7-3,TRBJ2-1,TRBD2,few,TGTGCCAGCAGTATCAAAGCGGGAGGGCTCCTCAATGAGCAGTTCTTC,CASSIKAGGLLNEQFF
TRBV9,TRBJ2-3,NA,NA,TGTGCCAGCAGCGTCGAGGTGACTACTCTCCCAACAGATACGCAGTATTTT,CASSVEVTTLPTDTQYF
TRBV18,TRBJ1-2,NA,few,TGTGCCAGCTCACGGACTGACCGCTATGGCTACACCTTC,CASSRTDRYGYTF
TRBV6-1,TRBJ2-1,NA,NA,TGTGCCAGCAGTCGGCGCAGCGCTACCTACAATGAGCAGTTCTTC,CASSRRSATYNEQFF
TRBV30,TRBJ2-5,TRBD1,NA,TGTGCCTGGAGTGTGGACAGGGCCGAGACCCAGTACTTC,CAWSVDRAETQYF
TRBV7-9,TRBJ2-5,NA,medium-sized,TGTGCCAGCAGCTTAGATCTCAGGGAAGAGACCCAGTACTTC,CASSLDLREETQYF
TRBV18,TRBJ2-1,TRBD2,few,TGTGCCAGCTCTCCCGCCGCGGGGGGGCTCGTAAATGAGCAGTTCTTC,CASSPAAGGLVNEQFF
TRBV27,TRBJ2-3,TRBD1,once,TGTGCCAGCAGTTTATCGGGACAGAACGCGCAGTATTTT,CASSLSGQNAQYF
TRBV11-2,TRBJ2-7,NA,NA,TGTGCCAGCAGCTTATACCCAAGGAGCTCCTACGAGCAGTACTTC,CASSLYPRSSYEQYF
TRBV7-2,TRBJ2-5,NA,NA,TGTGCCAGCAGCTTACGATCAGGGTACCAAGAGACCCAGTACTTC,CASSLRSGYQETQYF
TRBV19,TRBJ1-3,NA,NA,TGTGCCAGTGGCCGGGGGGGCTCTGGAAACACCATATATTTT,CASGRGGSGNTIYF
TRBV7-3,TRBJ2-1,TRBD1,NA,TGTGCCAGCAGCTCGTTGACAGGGGTTCGCAATGAGCAGTTCTTC,CASSSLTGVRNEQFF
TRBV10-3,TRBJ1-2,NA,medium-sized,TGTGCCATCAGTGGAGACAGGAAGGGCTATGGCTACACCTTC,CAISGDRKGYGYTF
TRBV9,TRBJ1-4,NA,few,TGTGCCAGCAGCCCCCGTGAGAGGGCAAATGAAAAACTGTTTTTT,CASSPRERANEKLFF
TRBV7-2,TRBJ1-1,TRBD1,NA,TGTGCCAGCAGCCTCAGAGCCGGGACAGGGCCCCTGAACACTGAAGCTTTCTTT,CASSLRAGTGPLNTEAFF
TRBV5-1,TRBJ1-1,NA,NA,TGCGCCAGCAGCTGGGGACAAACAGGGAACACTGAAGCTTTCTTT,CASSWGQTGNTEAFF
TRBV6-1,TRBJ1-6,TRBD1,NA,TGTGCCAGCAGTGAAACCGTGGGACAGGAAAATTCACCCCTCCACTTT,CASSETVGQENSPLHF
TRBV2,TRBJ2-1,NA,NA,TGTGCCATAGGAAACAGTCGGGGGAATGAGCAGTTCTTC,CAIGNSRGNEQFF
TRBV6-5,TRBJ2-5,TRBD1,NA,TGTGCCAGCAGTTACCTAGGGACAGGGACCAGGGAGACCCAGTACTTC,CASSYLGTGTRETQYF
TRBV10-3,TRBJ2-2,TRBD1,NA,TGTGCCATCAGTGGGGACAGGGGAGGCACCGGGGAGCTGTTTTTT,CAISGDRGGTGELFF
TRBV13,TRBJ2-3,TRBD2,NA,TGTGCCAGCAGCAGGAGGGGGTTAGCGGGAGGTGGCACAGATACGCAGTATTTT,CASSRRGLAGGGTDTQYF
TRBV13,TRBJ2-3,TRBD2,NA,TGTGCCAGCACACCCAGCGGGGGGGCAAATACGCAGTATTTT,CASTPSGGANTQYF
TRBV4-3,TRBJ2-7,NA,NA,TGCGCCAGCAGGCCGGGGTCAGAGTTAGACGAGCAGTACTTC,CASRPGSELDEQYF
TRBV5-5,TRBJ1-1,NA,NA,TGTGCCAGCAGCTTGGGCAGGGCGAACACTGAAGCTTTCTTT,CASSLGRANTEAFF
TRBV4-1,TRBJ1-5,TRBD1,NA,TGCGCCAGCAGCCAAGATCTCGGGACAGGGGAACGGCAGCCCCAGCATTTT,CASSQDLGTGERQPQHF
TRBV6-1,TRBJ1-1,NA,NA,TGTGCCAGCAGTGAAGGAGAGGGAGAAGCTTTCTTT,CASSEGEGEAFF
TRBV18,TRBJ1-3,NA,NA,TGTGCCAGCTCACCATTCCCAACGCAGGGATCTGGAAACACCATATATTTT,CASSPFPTQGSGNTIYF
TRBV7-2,TRBJ1-1,TRBD1,few,TGTGCCAGCAGCTCTCACCGACAGGGGGCGCGGGCTTTCTTT,CASSSHRQGARAFF
TRBV7-3,TRBJ2-3,TRBD2,NA,TGTGCCAGCAGCTTCCGACCGAGCGGGAAGAGTGATACGCAGTATTTT,CASSFRPSGKSDTQYF
TRBV27,TRBJ2-1,NA,NA,TGTGCCAGCAGTCTGGGACTTTCATTAGGTGAGCAGTTCTTC,CASSLGLSLGEQFF